This TCR beta chain was identified during a study of blood T cell repertoires in COVID-19. Looking at the study overall: Spain, Italy and the United States supplied samples that represented acute and convalescent COVID-19.

How the authors handled the data: Amplification of reference gene primers was used by the study to estimate nucleated cell counts. Generated by immunoSEQ multiplex PCR, the TCRdb table keeps only in-frame clones and is missing some. The V and J calls and clone size were taken over from that table, and D and trimming were inferred from the DNA. Of about 380,000 clones in the sample, 85% to 90% are singletons; the top ten hold 0.9% to 1.5%. The CDR3 sequence is 16 residues long. V was cut by 1 base and J by 5 bases, with 16 bases left in between. Germline CDR1 reads MGHRA; CDR2 reads YSYEKL. This study enrolled people aged 18 to 89 from roughly 24 US geographic areas. Recovered participants had two consecutive negative NP/OP PCR tests, healthcare professional clearance, or symptom resolution.

The TCR comes from a young woman who had recovered from COVID-19. The sequencing sample was made of PBMCs or T cells enriched from blood (not recorded which). This chain uses TRBV4-1 with TRBJ2-3; weak D call: TRBD2 (7 bases). The CDR3 spells CASSQGPRGGGDTQYF. The CDR3 nucleotides are TGCGCCAGCAGCCAAGGCCCACGAGGGGGGGGAGATACGCAGTATTTT.